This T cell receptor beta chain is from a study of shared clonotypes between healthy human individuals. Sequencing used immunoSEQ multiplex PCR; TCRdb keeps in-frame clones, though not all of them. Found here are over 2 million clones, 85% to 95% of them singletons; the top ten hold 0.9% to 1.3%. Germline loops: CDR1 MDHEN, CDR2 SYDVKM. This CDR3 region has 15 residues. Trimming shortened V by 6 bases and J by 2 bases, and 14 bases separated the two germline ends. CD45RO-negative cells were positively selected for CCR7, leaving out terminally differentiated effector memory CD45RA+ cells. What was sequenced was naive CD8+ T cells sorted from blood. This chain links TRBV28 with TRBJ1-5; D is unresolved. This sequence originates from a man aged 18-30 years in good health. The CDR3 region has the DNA TGTGCCAGCAGCCTTGGGGATAGTGGCAATCAGCCCCAGCATTTT. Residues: CASSLGDSGNQPQHF.